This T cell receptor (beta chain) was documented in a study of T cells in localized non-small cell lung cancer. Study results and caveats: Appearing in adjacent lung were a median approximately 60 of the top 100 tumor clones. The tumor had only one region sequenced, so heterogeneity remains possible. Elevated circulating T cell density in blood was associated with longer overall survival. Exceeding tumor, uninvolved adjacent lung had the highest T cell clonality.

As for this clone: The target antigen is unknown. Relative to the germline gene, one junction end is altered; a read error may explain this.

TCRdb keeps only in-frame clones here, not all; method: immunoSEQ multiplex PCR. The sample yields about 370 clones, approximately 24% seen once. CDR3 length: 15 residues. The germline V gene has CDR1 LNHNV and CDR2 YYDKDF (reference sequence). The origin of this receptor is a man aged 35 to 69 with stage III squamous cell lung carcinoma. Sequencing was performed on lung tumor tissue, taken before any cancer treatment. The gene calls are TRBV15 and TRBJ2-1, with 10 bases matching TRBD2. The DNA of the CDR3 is TGTGCCACCACCAGAGCGGGGGGGCCCTACAATGAGCAGTTCTTC. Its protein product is CATTRAGGPYNEQFF.